This T cell receptor (beta chain) was sequenced during a study of beta chain features in type 1 diabetes. Turning to the study itself: Patients shared similar age, gender and cell yields with healthy donors.

Expressed TCRB transcripts were sequenced because the isolated RNA had all been reverse transcribed beforehand. The method was immunoSEQ multiplex PCR; TCRdb's version includes in-frame clones alone and lacks a portion of them. The sample contains 400,000 to 500,000 clones, roughly 14% of which appear only once. One heparinised blood draw averaging roughly 120 mL was given by each donor. In its sample, this clone was seen a few times. The CDR3 totals 13 residues. The V end lost 4 bases, the J end lost 3 bases, and 7 bases lay between the germline ends. Germline CDR1 reads SGHNT; CDR2 reads YYREEE (reference sequence).

Sequenced input: naive CD4+ T cells from blood. This TCR was sampled from a man aged 25 to 40 in good health. The chain carries TRBV5-4 and TRBJ2-2; D gene unclear. The CDR3 loop is CASSRTDTGELFF. CDR3 coding DNA: TGTGCCAGCAGCAGGACCGACACCGGGGAGCTGTTTTTT.